The 26 T cell receptor beta chains in this list originate from one sample, sequenced in a study of identical twins. TCRdb reprocessed the 5' RACE reads via MiXCR and lists one record per CDR3 protein. The sample holds 500,000 to 550,000 distinct CDR3 sequences; about 22% are singletons and the top ten take 0.48%. These data were also reused for a study on yellow fever vaccine responses in identical twins.

The material sequenced was CD4+ T cells sorted from blood. These receptors all stem from a woman aged 18-30 years in good health.

This clonotype was seen a few times. The chain is built from TRBV9 and TRBJ2-2; D uncertain. Between the trimmed V and J ends, which lost 4 bases and 0 bases, there was a span of 13 bases. Germline V gene lookup returns CDR1 SGDLS and CDR2 YYNGEE. The CDR3 spans 16 residues. This CDR3 reads CASSREGPSNTGELFF. CDR3 nucleotides: TGTGCCAGCAGCAGGGAAGGGCCGTCGAACACCGGGGAGCTGTTTTTT.

The CDR3 nucleotides read TGTGCCAGCAGTTTTCCGACTAGTCTCTACAATGAGCAGTTCTTC. Its protein product is CASSFPTSLYNEQFF. The chain joins TRBV12-3 or TRBV12-4 to TRBJ2-1; a possible D gene is TRBD2 (6 bases). V was cut by 3 bases and J by 3 bases, with 12 bases left in between. The length of the CDR3 is 15 residues.

This clonotype was counted many times. The V gene is TRBV20-1, the J gene TRBJ1-6; 8 positions match TRBD1. The CDR3 has 16 amino acids. V lost 0 bases and J lost 5; bases outside the gene matches: 6. The germline CDR1 and CDR2 sequences are DFQATT and SNEGSKA (reference sequence). CDR3 protein: CSARDIQGANNSPLHF. The CDR3 DNA reads as TGCAGTGCTAGAGATATCCAGGGGGCAAATAATTCACCCCTCCACTTT.

This chain connects TRBV12-3 or TRBV12-4 to TRBJ1-5; D not resolved. The V end was cut by 6 bases, the J end by 10 bases, with 16 bases between. CDR3 length: 13 residues. Here the CDR3 reads CASRVDPSSPQHF. CDR3 bases: TGTGCCAGCAGAGTGGACCCATCGTCCCCCCAGCATTTT.

V and J are TRBV6-1 and TRBJ2-7; D assignment may be TRBD1 or TRBD2 (5 bases each). The V and J ends lost 3 bases and 3 bases respectively, with 15 bases between them. Germline-derived CDR1 and CDR2 are MNHNS and SASEGT. The CDR3 length is 15 residues. CDR3 sequence (DNA): TGTGCCAGCAGTGAGTTGGGACGCAAGATCTACGAGCAGTACGTC. Translating gives CASSELGRKIYEQYV.

The chain's CDR3 is CASSLWDLNMNTGELFF. Here the CDR3 DNA reads TGTGCCAGCAGCTTATGGGACCTGAACATGAACACCGGGGAGCTGTTTTTT. The chain has TRBV7-8 and TRBJ2-2; TRBD1 or TRBD2 may be the D gene (5 bases each). Trimming left V 2 bases short and J 1 base short, with 14 bases between. Germline CDR1 is SGHVS and CDR2 is FQNEAQ. The CDR3 consists of 17 residues.

The chain recombines TRBV6-5 with TRBJ2-2, with D uncertain. Trimming took 2 bases from V and 4 from J, leaving 5 bases between them. Germline CDR1 MNHEY, CDR2 SVGAGI. The CDR3 totals 13 residues. CDR3 DNA sequence: TGTGCCAGCAGTTACAGAGCCACCGGGGAGCTGTTTTTT. This translates into CASSYRATGELFF.

The chain employs TRBV6-1 and TRBJ2-2; 8 bases are shared with TRBD1. Germline trimming cut 7 bases from V and 5 bases from J; bases unmatched to any gene: 6. CDR1 and CDR2 (germline): MNHNS, SASEGT. The CDR3 sequence is 14 residues long. The CDR3 DNA follows: TGTGCCAGCAACCAGGGGGCCGGGACCGGGGAGCTGTTTTTT. Residues: CASNQGAGTGELFF.

This clonotype turned up a few times. The gene calls are TRBV3-1 and TRBJ2-1; 11 bases align to TRBD2. The CDR3 totals 14 residues. The germline CDR1 and CDR2 sequences are LGHDT and YNNKEL (reference sequence). J gave up 8 bases and V 6 bases, and 6 bases lay outside the gene matches. In DNA form, the CDR3 reads TGTGCCAGCAGTGTAGCGGGGGGGCACCATGAGCAGTTCTTC. It is translated as CASSVAGGHHEQFF.

There are a few counts of this clonotype. The chain employs TRBV15 and TRBJ2-1, with D perhaps matching TRBD2 (5 bases). Trimming removed 2 bases from V and 0 bases from J, with 8 bases in between. Germline CDR1 LNHNV, CDR2 YYDKDF (reference sequence). The CDR3 has 15 residues. The CDR3 region is CATSRPSGSYNEQFF. The CDR3 coding sequence is TGTGCCACCAGCAGACCAAGCGGCTCCTACAATGAGCAGTTCTTC.

This clonotype came up many times. The V and J genes are TRBV6-4 and TRBJ2-1; 10 bases agree with TRBD2. The V and J ends lost 6 bases and 8 bases, in that order; junction bases with no gene match: 10. The CDR3 is 15 amino acids. The germline gives CDR1 MRHNA, CDR2 SNTAGT. In nucleotides, the CDR3 is TGTGCCAGCAGCAAACTAGCGGGGAGTCCGGATGAGCAGTTCTTC. It codes for CASSKLAGSPDEQFF.

V usage is TRBV20-1 and J usage is TRBJ2-7; D is tentatively TRBD1 or TRBD2 (5 bases each). Deletions cut 0 bases from V and 2 bases from J, with 11 bases between. Germline CDR1 and CDR2: DFQATT and SNEGSKA (reference sequence). The CDR3 totals 14 residues. CDR3 sequence: CSARDGTVTYEQYF. CDR3 nucleotides: TGCAGTGCTAGAGACGGGACGGTAACCTACGAGCAGTACTTC.

The rearrangement links TRBV20-1 to TRBJ1-1; 7 positions match TRBD1. Germline CDR1 and CDR2: DFQATT and SNEGSKA (reference sequence). V lost 3 bases, J lost 4 bases, and 2 bases stayed unmatched. The CDR3 is 12 residues long. In DNA form, the CDR3 reads TGCAGTGCTAGTGCAGGGGGCACTGAAGCTTTCTTT. Its protein product is CSASAGGTEAFF.

This clonotype was counted between two and nine times. This chain links TRBV12-3 or TRBV12-4 with TRBJ2-5; 7 bases align to TRBD2. The CDR3 totals 14 residues. V shed 6 bases, J shed 4 bases, and the junction held 8 bases outside the gene matches. The DNA of the CDR3 is TGTGCCAGCAGACCCCGACTAGCTTTAGAGACCCAGTACTTC. This translates into CASRPRLALETQYF.

This clonotype was detected only a few times. This chain connects TRBV4-1 to TRBJ2-3; D is uncertain. V was cut by 0 bases and J by 7 bases, with 14 bases left in between. This CDR3 has 15 residues. Germline CDR1 and CDR2: MGHRA and YSYEKL. In DNA, the CDR3 is TGCGCCAGCAGCCAAGATTTGGTAGTGCAGCATACGCAGTATTTT. The encoded protein is CASSQDLVVQHTQYF.

Only a few counts were recorded for this clonotype. V gene TRBV12-3 or TRBV12-4 combines with J gene TRBJ2-1; D might be TRBD2 (5 bases). The V end lost 6 bases, the J end lost 5 bases, and 11 bases lay between the germline ends. The CDR3 contains 13 residues. The CDR3 region is CASRTGKNNEQFF. CDR3 coding DNA: TGTGCCAGCAGAACCGGGAAGAACAATGAGCAGTTCTTC.

This chain joins TRBV12-3 or TRBV12-4 and TRBJ1-5; D is uncertain. The V gene lost 8 bases and the J gene lost 9 bases, with 14 bases spanning the gap. The CDR3 sequence is 12 residues long. In DNA form, the CDR3 reads TGTGCCAGCGCCATGGGGTTAGGGCCCCAGCATTTT. This sequence encodes CASAMGLGPQHF.

This rearrangement joins TRBV29-1 to TRBJ2-6, with unresolved D. Trimming took 2 bases from V and 0 from J, leaving 5 bases between them. CDR1 is SQVTM and CDR2 is ANQGSEA in the germline V gene. This CDR3 has 14 amino acids. The DNA for the CDR3 is TGCAGCGTTGAATGGGACTCTGGGGCCAACGTCCTGACTTTC. Amino acids: CSVEWDSGANVLTF.

This rearrangement joins TRBV15 to TRBJ2-5, with no clear D. Trimming shortened V by 0 bases and J by 7 bases, and 6 bases separated the two germline ends. The germline V gene encodes CDR1 LNHNV and CDR2 YYDKDF (reference sequence). There are 12 residues in the CDR3. CDR3 sequence: CATSRDGPTQYF. DNA for the CDR3: TGTGCCACCAGCAGAGATGGGCCGACCCAGTACTTC.

V is TRBV4-1 and J is TRBJ1-3; D is perhaps TRBD1 (5 bases). Germline loops: CDR1 MGHRA, CDR2 YSYEKL. V was clipped by 0 bases and J by 4 bases, with 13 bases between them. There are 16 residues in the CDR3. CDR3 nucleotides: TGCGCCAGCAGCCAAGAGGGGCAGGGCAGCGGAAACACCATATATTTT. It specifies CASSQEGQGSGNTIYF.

The chain combines TRBV28 with TRBJ1-1; no firm D call. The V gene lost 8 bases and the J gene lost 1 base, with 11 bases spanning the gap. The CDR3 is 13 amino acids. Germline loops: CDR1 MDHEN, CDR2 SYDVKM. The CDR3 DNA sequence: TGTGCCAGCCGACCCGGTAGGAACACTGAAGCTTTCTTT. This gives the protein CASRPGRNTEAFF.

The chain employs TRBV29-1 and TRBJ2-2; the match to TRBD1 covers 8 bases. Germline CDR1 reads SQVTM; CDR2 reads ANQGSEA. This CDR3 comprises 14 residues. V lost 4 bases and J lost 4; bases outside the gene matches: 5. The CDR3 loop is CSVGQGRATGELFF. The CDR3 DNA reads as TGCAGCGTTGGACAGGGGCGTGCCACCGGGGAGCTGTTTTTT.

This clonotype was detected a few times. The chain couples TRBV27 to TRBJ2-3, with no clear D. Trimming took off 6 bases at V and 8 bases at J, with 9 bases between the two ends. This CDR3 has 11 residues. Looked up from germline, CDR1 is MNHEY and CDR2 is SMNVEV (reference sequence). The CDR3 sequence: CASRSTGTQYF. CDR3 sequence (DNA): TGTGCCAGCAGGTCGACTGGTACGCAGTATTTT.

This clonotype was seen only a few times. The rearrangement joins TRBV20-1 to TRBJ2-7; maybe TRBD1 (5 bases). CDR1 DFQATT and CDR2 SNEGSKA come from the germline V gene (reference sequence). Trimming took off 3 bases at V and 4 bases at J, with 13 bases between the two ends. This CDR3 is 13 amino acids long. CDR3 sequence (DNA): TGCAGTGCTAGTAGTCAGGGCAGGTACGAGCAGTACGTC. Residues: CSASSQGRYEQYV.

This clonotype came up a few times. The chain links TRBV11-2 to TRBJ2-5; a weak D match, TRBD2 (6 bases). CDR1 is SGHAT, CDR2 FQNNGV, per germline. The CDR3 is 14 amino acids. Trimming shortened V by 1 base and J by 4 bases, and 10 bases separated the two germline ends. CDR3 sequence (DNA): TGTGCCAGCAGCTTAGCATCCGGGGGAGAGACCCAGTACTTC. Translation gives CASSLASGGETQYF.

There are a few counts of this clonotype. The gene calls are TRBV12-3 or TRBV12-4 and TRBJ2-1; 10 bases fit TRBD2. The CDR3 runs to 16 residues. V shed 6 bases and J 3 bases; nucleotides not matched to a gene: 8. CDR3 coding DNA: TGTGCCAGCAGGGGTAGCGGGGGGTCCCACTACAATGAGCAGTTCTTC. Its translation is CASRGSGGSHYNEQFF.